A single sample gave rise to the 30 T cell receptor beta chains below, sequenced in a study of immune evolution from preneoplasia to lung adenocarcinoma. The data were produced by immunoSEQ multiplex PCR, yet TCRdb's version contains in-frame clones alone and is incomplete. The sample has 3,000 or so clones, about 87% seen once. The sample was FFPE invasive lung adenocarcinoma tissue. Every receptor here comes from a person between 65 and 79 years old with invasive lung adenocarcinoma.

The CDR3 DNA reads TGTGCCAGCGGCCCGGGACAGGGGGCCTACGAGCAGTACTTC. Translated, it gives CASGPGQGAYEQYF. The chain recombines TRBV9 with TRBJ2-7; 11 bases are a match to TRBD1. CDR3 length equals 14 residues. After removal of 7 bases from V and 2 bases from J, the junction contained 5 bases not matched to a gene. CDR1 is SGDLS and CDR2 is YYNGEE in the germline V gene.

V and J are TRBV29-1 and TRBJ2-2; no reliable D call. Germline V gene lookup returns CDR1 SQVTM and CDR2 ANQGSEA. V lost 7 bases, J lost 4 bases, and 10 bases lay in between. The CDR3 loop spans 12 amino acids. In DNA, the CDR3 is TGCAGCGGAATAGATTTCACCGGGGAGCTGTTTTTT. Residues: CSGIDFTGELFF.

This chain uses TRBV11-1 with TRBJ2-5; tentatively, D is TRBD1 or TRBD2 (7 bases each). V lost 6 bases, J lost 4 bases, and 18 bases lay in between. This CDR3 contains 15 residues. Per germline, CDR1 SGHAT and CDR2 FQDESV (reference sequence). The CDR3: CASSAQGGAGETQYF. The DNA for the CDR3 is TGTGCCAGCAGTGCCCAGGGGGGGGCTGGAGAGACCCAGTACTTC.

This chain connects TRBV29-1 to TRBJ2-7; the D is unclear. The V gene's germline CDR1 is SQVTM and CDR2 ANQGSEA. This CDR3 comprises 12 residues. V was cut by 4 bases and J by 0 bases, with 7 bases left in between. The CDR3 reads CSVAQSSYEQYF. CDR3 bases: TGCAGCGTTGCTCAGAGCTCCTACGAGCAGTACTTC.

The J gene is TRBJ1-2, the V gene TRBV28; D might be TRBD1 (5 bases). The CDR3 is 11 residues long. The V end lost 5 bases, the J end lost 8 bases, and 9 bases lay between the germline ends. The germline V gene has CDR1 MDHEN and CDR2 SYDVKM. CDR3 region: CASSPRGGYTF. For the CDR3, the DNA is TGTGCCAGCAGTCCCCGGGGGGGCTACACCTTC.

This chain joins TRBV28 and TRBJ2-2; D possibly matches TRBD1 or TRBD2 (5 bases each). V lost 0 bases, J lost 7 bases, and 9 bases lay in between. CDR1 and CDR2 from the germline V gene are MDHEN and SYDVKM. The CDR3 is 14 residues long. The CDR3 sequence is CASSLWGVDGELFF. In DNA form, the CDR3 reads TGTGCCAGCAGTTTATGGGGGGTGGACGGGGAGCTGTTTTTT.

The rearrangement joins TRBV7-2 to TRBJ2-3; D call uncertain. Looked up from germline, CDR1 is SGHTA and CDR2 is FQGNSA. Trimming removed 3 bases at V and 6 bases at J, with 7 bases between. The CDR3 contains 12 residues. The CDR3 DNA is TGTGCCAGCAGCTTCTTTAGGGATACGCAGTATTTT. It specifies CASSFFRDTQYF. Looking up the rest from reference TRBV7-2 and TRBJ2-3 gives the full variable domain: GAGVSQSPSNKVTEKGKDVELRCDPISGHTALYWYRQSLGQGLEFLIYFQGNSAPDKSGLPSDRFSAERTGGSVSTLTIQRTQQEDSAVYLCASSFFRDTQYFGPGTRLTVL.

About this clone itself: The sample has other DNA sequences that encode this CDR3 too. This chain links TRBV2 with TRBJ2-1, with a tentative D call TRBD2 (5 bases). Between the trimmed V and J ends, which lost 7 bases and 1 base, there was a span of 11 bases. Germline lookup yields CDR1 SNHLY and CDR2 FYNNEI. The CDR3 sequence is 14 residues long. CDR3 nucleotides: TGTGCCAGCAACGCGGGCTTATCCTACAATGAGCAGTTCTTC. This gives the protein CASNAGLSYNEQFF. Looking up the rest from reference TRBV2 and TRBJ2-1 gives the full variable domain: EPEVTQTPSHQVTQMGQEVILRCVPISNHLYFYWYRQILGQKVEFLVSFYNNEISEKSEIFDDQFSVERPDGSNFTLKIRSTKLEDSAMYFCASNAGLSYNEQFFGPGTRLTVL.

V gene TRBV21-1 combines with J gene TRBJ2-3; TRBD2 is the table's D call, not checked against the DNA. TRBV21-1 is assigned pseudogene status. The CDR3 runs to 14 residues. In DNA form, the CDR3 reads TGTGCCAGGAGGGGAGCGGGAGAGAAAGATACGCAGTATTTT. Translating gives CARRGAGEKDTQYF.

The chain couples TRBV30 to TRBJ1-2; tentative D call: TRBD1 (6 bases). The CDR3 loop spans 15 amino acids. Germline lookup yields CDR1 GTSNPN and CDR2 SVGIG (reference sequence). Trimming shortened V by 5 bases and J by 1 base, and 17 bases separated the two germline ends. The CDR3 is CAWALGQLHNYGYTF. Written as DNA, the CDR3 is TGTGCCTGGGCTTTAGGACAGCTACATAACTATGGCTACACCTTC.

In DNA, the CDR3 is TGTGCCAGCAGCTTAGACCGACTGGACGGTGGCTACACCTTC. It yields the protein CASSLDRLDGGYTF. The V and J genes are TRBV7-2 and TRBJ1-2; D is unclear. This CDR3 has 14 residues. Per the germline V gene, CDR1 is SGHTA and CDR2 is FQGNSA. Trimming took 1 base from V and 7 from J, leaving 13 bases between them.

The chain has TRBV20-1 and TRBJ1-5; D remains ambiguous. Trimming took 4 bases from V and 6 from J, leaving 7 bases between them. Germline-derived CDR1 and CDR2 are DFQATT and SNEGSKA (reference sequence). The CDR3 runs 11 residues. CDR3 in amino acids: CSATAGQPQHF. The CDR3 coding sequence is TGCAGTGCTACCGCTGGTCAGCCCCAGCATTTT.

The CDR3 spells CASSSGQGQETQYF. The DNA for the CDR3 is TGTGCCAGCAGCTCGGGACAGGGGCAAGAGACCCAGTACTTC. J is TRBJ2-5 and V is TRBV5-4, with 10 nucleotides matching TRBD1. V lost 3 bases, J lost 2 bases, and 1 base stayed unmatched. This CDR3 region has 14 residues. CDR1 and CDR2 (germline): SGHNT, YYREEE (reference sequence).

This clone has only a few counts. The genes are TRBV7-3 and TRBJ2-7; D is perhaps TRBD1 (6 bases). The V gene lost 2 bases and the J gene lost 5 bases, with 13 bases spanning the gap. Germline V gene data show CDR1 as SGHTA and CDR2 as FQGTGA. This CDR3 region has 14 residues. CDR3 sequence: CASSLDYRANEQYF. In DNA form, the CDR3 reads TGTGCCAGCAGCTTAGATTACAGGGCCAACGAGCAGTACTTC.

The rearrangement links TRBV5-6 to TRBJ2-7; tentative D call: TRBD1 (6 bases). Germline values: CDR1 SGHDT, CDR2 YYEEEE. Deletions cut 0 bases from V and 5 bases from J, with 15 bases between. This CDR3 contains 15 residues. The DNA for the CDR3 is TGTGCCAGCAGCTTGGTTGGTCAGGGGATCAACGAGCAGTACTTC. As protein: CASSLVGQGINEQYF.

The chain recombines TRBV10-1 with TRBJ2-7; the D is unclear. CDR3 length: 14 residues. With 6 bases removed from V and 2 bases from J, the gap between germline ends came to 14 bases. Germline assignment: CDR1 WNHNN and CDR2 SYGVQD (reference sequence). The CDR3 protein is CASRELKSPYEQYF. Written as DNA, the CDR3 is TGCGCCAGCAGAGAGCTGAAGTCCCCCTACGAGCAGTACTTC.

The rearrangement links TRBV19 to TRBJ2-1; possibly TRBD2 for D (6 bases). The ends were cut back, 4 bases at V and 1 base at J, with 20 bases in the middle. In germline, CDR1 is LNHDA, CDR2 SQIVND (reference sequence). This CDR3 comprises 18 residues. The CDR3 DNA follows: TGTGCCAGTAGTACACATACTAGGCGGGGAACTTCCTACAATGAGCAGTTCTTC. Protein: CASSTHTRRGTSYNEQFF.

The genes are TRBV28 and TRBJ2-4, with 9 bases identical to TRBD2. V was clipped by 3 bases and J by 1 base; unmatched bases: 4. CDR3 size: 16 residues. Germline loops: CDR1 MDHEN, CDR2 SYDVKM. Here the CDR3 DNA reads TGTGCCAGCAGTTTCCCCGCGGGGGGGGCCAAAAACATTCAGTACTTC. The encoded protein is CASSFPAGGAKNIQYF.

This clone was counted a single time. J is TRBJ2-1 and V is TRBV27, with a possible D match to TRBD2 (7 bases). The germline V and J ends were trimmed by 5 bases and 4 bases, with 18 bases remaining between them. This CDR3 comprises 16 residues. Looked up from germline, CDR1 is MNHEY and CDR2 is SMNVEV (reference sequence). The CDR3 sequence: CASSTLGGPRYNEQFF. The CDR3 DNA sequence: TGTGCCAGCAGTACCCTCGGGGGGCCCAGGTACAATGAGCAGTTCTTC.

As regards this clone: At one boundary the junction diverges from the germline segment, which might be a read error. This same CDR3 is encoded by further DNA sequences in the sample. The V and J genes are TRBV7-2 and TRBJ2-5; D ambiguous. The CDR3 covers 14 residues. Germline CDR1 SGHTA, CDR2 FQGNSA. The CDR3 DNA sequence: TGTGCCAGCAGCTCGATGGGCTCCCGAGAGACTCAGTACTTC. As protein: CASSSMGSRETQYF.

The chain combines TRBV19 with TRBJ2-6; tentative D call: TRBD2 (6 bases). Trimming stripped 3 bases from V and 1 base from J, with 10 bases between. The CDR3 is 16 amino acids. Germline assignment: CDR1 LNHDA and CDR2 SQIVND (reference sequence). CDR3 residues: CASSIRRASGANVLTF. As DNA, the CDR3 is TGTGCCAGTAGTATTCGGAGGGCTTCTGGGGCCAACGTCCTGACTTTC.

This chain links TRBV12-1 with TRBJ2-3; TRBD2, as called in the table, went unchecked against the DNA. TRBV12-1 is tagged as a pseudogene. The CDR3 spans 12 residues. CDR3 DNA: TGTGCCAGTCTCGAGGGCACAGATACGCAGTATTTT. As protein: CASLEGTDTQYF.

Comments on this clone: Compared with germline, one end of the junction differs, possibly owing to a read error. V and J are TRBV14 and TRBJ2-1; tentatively, D is TRBD1 (6 bases). The CDR3 sequence is 15 residues long. The germline V gene encodes CDR1 SGHDN and CDR2 FVKESK. The CDR3 region is CASSQAGAGHNDQFF. The CDR3 DNA reads TGTGCCAGCAGCCAAGCAGGGGCCGGACACAATGATCAGTTCTTC.

This sequence joins TRBV28 and TRBJ2-1; D is unclear. V shed 3 bases and J shed 5 bases, with 5 bases lying between them. The CDR3 is 12 residues long. Germline V lookup: CDR1 MDHEN, CDR2 SYDVKM. The CDR3 protein is CASSFGHNEQFF. The DNA of the CDR3 is TGTGCCAGCAGTTTCGGGCACAATGAGCAGTTCTTC.

This chain links TRBV28 with TRBJ2-7; 12 bases map to TRBD2. Per the germline V gene, CDR1 is MDHEN and CDR2 is SYDVKM. This CDR3 is 17 amino acids long. V was pared by 1 base and J by 1 base, with 5 bases of the junction left unmatched. The CDR3, as DNA: TGTGCCAGCAGTTTATCCTTGGGACTAGCGGGTTCCTACGAGCAGTACTTC. Protein: CASSLSLGLAGSYEQYF.

This clone was seen a few times. V usage is TRBV28 and J usage is TRBJ2-7; D possibly uses TRBD1 or TRBD2 (5 bases each). This CDR3 is built from 14 residues. Germline V gene sequence: CDR1 MDHEN, CDR2 SYDVKM. The V end was cut by 3 bases, the J end by 3 bases, with 12 bases between. The CDR3 loop reads CASSFSWGYYEQYF. DNA of the CDR3: TGTGCCAGCAGTTTTTCCTGGGGGTACTACGAGCAGTACTTC.

This rearrangement joins TRBV5-1 to TRBJ2-1, with TRBD2 identical over 11 bases. The V and J ends lost 7 bases and 0 bases, in that order; junction bases with no gene match: 9. Per the germline V gene, CDR1 is SGHRS and CDR2 is YFSETQ. The CDR3 is 17 residues long. The DNA of the CDR3 is TGCGCCAGCGCCGGAGTCGGGACTAGCGGCTCCTACAATGAGCAGTTCTTC. Translated: CASAGVGTSGSYNEQFF.

The chain joins TRBV11-2 to TRBJ1-6; D is perhaps TRBD1 (6 bases). Trimming removed 5 bases at V and 0 bases at J, with 17 bases between. Germline CDR1 reads SGHAT; CDR2 reads FQNNGV. This CDR3 spans 18 amino acids. The CDR3: CASSPRPGGSSYNSPLHF. The CDR3 coding sequence is TGTGCCAGCAGCCCCCGTCCCGGGGGCAGCTCCTATAATTCACCCCTCCACTTT.

The CDR3 region has the DNA TGTGCCAGCAGCCTACGAGGGAGAGGCTACACCTTC. As protein: CASSLRGRGYTF. The rearrangement uses TRBV7-9 and TRBJ1-2, with D hard to call. This CDR3 has 12 residues. CDR1 is SEHNR and CDR2 is FQNEAQ in the germline V gene (reference sequence). Trimming removed 5 bases from V and 8 bases from J, with 12 bases in between.

The V gene is TRBV9, the J gene TRBJ2-7; 11 bases agree with TRBD2. Germline CDR1 SGDLS, CDR2 YYNGEE. The CDR3 sequence is 16 residues long. After removal of 3 bases from V and 1 base from J, the junction contained 6 bases not matched to a gene. The CDR3 loop reads CASSATGLAGSYEQYF. CDR3 DNA: TGTGCCAGCAGCGCGACTGGACTAGCGGGTTCCTACGAGCAGTACTTC.